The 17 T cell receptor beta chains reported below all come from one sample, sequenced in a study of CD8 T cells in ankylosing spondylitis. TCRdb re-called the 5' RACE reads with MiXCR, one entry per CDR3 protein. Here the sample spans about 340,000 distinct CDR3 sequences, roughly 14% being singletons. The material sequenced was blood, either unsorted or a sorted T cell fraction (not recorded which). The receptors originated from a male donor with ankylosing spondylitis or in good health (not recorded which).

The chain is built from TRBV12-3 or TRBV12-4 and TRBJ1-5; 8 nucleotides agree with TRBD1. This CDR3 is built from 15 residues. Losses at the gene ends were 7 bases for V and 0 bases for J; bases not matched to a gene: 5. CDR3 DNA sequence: TGTGCCAGCACTCAGGGGGCGATTAGCAATCAGCCCCAGCATTTT. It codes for CASTQGAISNQPQHF.

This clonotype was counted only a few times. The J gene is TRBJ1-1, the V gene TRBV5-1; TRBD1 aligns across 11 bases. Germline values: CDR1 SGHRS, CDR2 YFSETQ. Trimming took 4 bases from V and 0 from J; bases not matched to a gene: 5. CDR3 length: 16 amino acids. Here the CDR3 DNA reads TGCGCCAGCAGCCCGGACAGGGGGCGATTGAACACTGAAGCTTTCTTT. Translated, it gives CASSPDRGRLNTEAFF.

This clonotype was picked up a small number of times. The CDR3 DNA reads as TGCGCCAGCAGTTCGACCGGGTCACGAGAGACCCAGTACTTC. Protein: CASSSTGSRETQYF. V and J are TRBV5-1 and TRBJ2-5; D unclear. This CDR3 has 14 amino acids. From germline, CDR1 is SGHRS and CDR2 YFSETQ. The germline V and J ends were trimmed by 5 bases and 4 bases, with 15 bases remaining between them.

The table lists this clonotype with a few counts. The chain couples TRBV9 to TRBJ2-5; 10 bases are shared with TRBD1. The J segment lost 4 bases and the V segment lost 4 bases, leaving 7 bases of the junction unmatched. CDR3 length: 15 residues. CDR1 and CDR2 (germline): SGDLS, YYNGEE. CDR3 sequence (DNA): TGTGCCAGCAGCCCACGGACAGGGGGTTTAGAGACCCAGTACTTC. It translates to CASSPRTGGLETQYF.

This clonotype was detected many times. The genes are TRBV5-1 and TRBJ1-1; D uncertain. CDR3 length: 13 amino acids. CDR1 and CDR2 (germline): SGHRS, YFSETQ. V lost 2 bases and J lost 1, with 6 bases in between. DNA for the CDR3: TGCGCCAGCAGCTTTACAGCGAACACTGAAGCTTTCTTT. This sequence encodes CASSFTANTEAFF.

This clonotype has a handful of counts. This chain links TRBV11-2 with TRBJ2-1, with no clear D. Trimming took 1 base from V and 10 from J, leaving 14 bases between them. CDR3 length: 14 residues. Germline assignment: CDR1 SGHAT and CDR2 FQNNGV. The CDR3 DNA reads TGTGCCAGCAGCTTAGGACCAGTAGCCCGGGAGCAGTTCTTC. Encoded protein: CASSLGPVAREQFF.

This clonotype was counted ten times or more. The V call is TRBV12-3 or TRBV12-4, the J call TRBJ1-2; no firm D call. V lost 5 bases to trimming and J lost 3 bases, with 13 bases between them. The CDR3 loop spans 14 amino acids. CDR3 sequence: CASSPYAEDYGYTF. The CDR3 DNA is TGTGCCAGCAGTCCCTATGCGGAGGACTATGGCTACACCTTC.

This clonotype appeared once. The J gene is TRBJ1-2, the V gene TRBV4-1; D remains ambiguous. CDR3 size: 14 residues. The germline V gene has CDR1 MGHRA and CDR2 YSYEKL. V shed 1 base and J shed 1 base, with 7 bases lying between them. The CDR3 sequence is CASSQVNHNYGYTF. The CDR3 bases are TGCGCCAGCAGCCAAGTTAATCATAACTATGGCTACACCTTC.

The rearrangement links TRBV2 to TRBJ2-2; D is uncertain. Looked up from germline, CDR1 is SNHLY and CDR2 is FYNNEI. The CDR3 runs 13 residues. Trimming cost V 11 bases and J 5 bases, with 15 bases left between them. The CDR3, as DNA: TGTGCCTATAGGTCGACCTGGACCGGGGAGCTGTTTTTT. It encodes CAYRSTWTGELFF.

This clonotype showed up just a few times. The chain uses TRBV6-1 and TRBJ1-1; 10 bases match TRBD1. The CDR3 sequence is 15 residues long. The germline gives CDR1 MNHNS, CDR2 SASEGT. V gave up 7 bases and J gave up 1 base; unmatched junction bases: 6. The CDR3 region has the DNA TGTGCCAGCATCGGACAGGGGGTGGGGAACACTGAAGCTTTCTTT. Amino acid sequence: CASIGQGVGNTEAFF.

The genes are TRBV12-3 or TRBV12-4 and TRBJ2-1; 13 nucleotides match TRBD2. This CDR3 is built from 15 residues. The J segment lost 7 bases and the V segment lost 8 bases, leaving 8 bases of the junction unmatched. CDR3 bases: TGTGCCAGCGAGAGAGGACTAGCGGGAGTAAATGAGCAGTTCTTC. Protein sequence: CASERGLAGVNEQFF.

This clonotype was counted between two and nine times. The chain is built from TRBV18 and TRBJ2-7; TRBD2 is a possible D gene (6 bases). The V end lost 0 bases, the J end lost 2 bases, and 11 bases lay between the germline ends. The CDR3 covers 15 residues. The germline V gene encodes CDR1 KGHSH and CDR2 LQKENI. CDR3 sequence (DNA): TGTGCCAGCTCACCACCAGGACTATCCACCTACGAGCAGTACTTC. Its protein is CASSPPGLSTYEQYF.

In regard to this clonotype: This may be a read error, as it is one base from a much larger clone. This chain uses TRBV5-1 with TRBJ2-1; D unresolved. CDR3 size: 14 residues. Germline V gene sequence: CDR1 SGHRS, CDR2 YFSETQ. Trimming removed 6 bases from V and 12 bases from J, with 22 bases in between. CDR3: CASTWPRHGDGQFF. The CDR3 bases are TGCGCCAGCACATGGCCACGGCATGGGGATGGGCAGTTCTTC.

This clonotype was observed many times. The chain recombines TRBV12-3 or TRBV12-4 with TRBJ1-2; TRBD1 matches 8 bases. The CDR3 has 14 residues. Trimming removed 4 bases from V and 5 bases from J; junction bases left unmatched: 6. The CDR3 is CASSSQGAPYGYTF. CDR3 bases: TGTGCCAGCAGTTCTCAGGGGGCCCCGTATGGCTACACCTTC.

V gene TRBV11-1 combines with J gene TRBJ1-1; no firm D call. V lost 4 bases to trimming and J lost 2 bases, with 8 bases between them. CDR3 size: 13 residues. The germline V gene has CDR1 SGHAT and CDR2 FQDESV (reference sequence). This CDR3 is CASSYQTNTEAFF. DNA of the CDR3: TGTGCCAGCAGCTACCAGACCAACACTGAAGCTTTCTTT.

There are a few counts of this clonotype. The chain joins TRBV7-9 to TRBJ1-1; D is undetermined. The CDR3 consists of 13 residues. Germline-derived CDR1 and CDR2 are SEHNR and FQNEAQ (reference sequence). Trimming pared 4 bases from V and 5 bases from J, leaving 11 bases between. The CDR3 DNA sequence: TGTGCCAGCAGCTCCCTGGAGCGGACTGAAGCTTTCTTT. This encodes CASSSLERTEAFF.

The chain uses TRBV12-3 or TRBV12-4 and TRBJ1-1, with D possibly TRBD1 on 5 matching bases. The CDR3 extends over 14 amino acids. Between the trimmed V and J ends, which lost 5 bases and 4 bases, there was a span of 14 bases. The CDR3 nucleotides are TGTGCCAGCAGTCGCCGGTGGGGGAGCACTGAAGCTTTCTTT. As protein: CASSRRWGSTEAFF.